Here is one TCR beta chain with its context. The target antigen is unknown. Measured with immunoSEQ multiplex PCR; TCRdb has only the in-frame clones, and not every one. This sample carries about 15,000 clones, more than 90% of them seen once, and the ten largest clones take 2% to 2.5%. The V gene's germline CDR1 is SEHNR and CDR2 FQNEAQ (reference sequence). V was cut by 1 base and J by 8 bases, with 8 bases left in between. This CDR3 has 13 amino acids. These data belong to a study of T cells and Merkel cell carcinoma outcomes. General study results and limits: In Merkel cell carcinoma, repertoire and T-cell density reportedly predicted outcomes.

V is TRBV7-9 and J is TRBJ2-2, with D uncertain. Material for sequencing was tumor tissue from Merkel cell carcinoma. This TCR was sampled from a human donor with Merkel cell carcinoma. The DNA of the CDR3 is TGTGCCAGCAGCTTAGAGGCCGGAGGGGAGCTGTTTTTT. Amino acids: CASSLEAGGELFF.